This T cell receptor (beta chain) emerged from a study of T-cell reconstitution after alpha-beta-depleted transplantation in children. TCRbeta library construction was performed incorporating unique molecular identifiers. TCRdb redid the calling of the PCR reads with MiXCR, one entry per CDR3 protein. The sample comprises about 540,000 distinct CDR3 sequences, around 18% of which are singletons, and roughly 3.3% rests with the top ten. J was trimmed by 5 bases and V by 3 bases; bases with no gene match: 31. The CDR3 contains 24 residues. Germline V gene sequence: CDR1 SGHNT, CDR2 YYREEE (reference sequence).

The receptor's source is a human donor who donated a stem cell graft to a child with acute lymphoblastic leukemia. Sequences were derived from PBMCs from the stem cell graft donor, sampled from the stem cell graft. The rearrangement links TRBV5-4 to TRBJ2-2; 10 positions match TRBD2. The CDR3 here is CASSYVQGQEEIGSSGSKTGELFF. DNA of the CDR3: TGTGCCAGCAGCTATGTCCAAGGACAGGAAGAGATCGGATCTAGCGGGAGCAAAACCGGGGAGCTGTTTTTT.